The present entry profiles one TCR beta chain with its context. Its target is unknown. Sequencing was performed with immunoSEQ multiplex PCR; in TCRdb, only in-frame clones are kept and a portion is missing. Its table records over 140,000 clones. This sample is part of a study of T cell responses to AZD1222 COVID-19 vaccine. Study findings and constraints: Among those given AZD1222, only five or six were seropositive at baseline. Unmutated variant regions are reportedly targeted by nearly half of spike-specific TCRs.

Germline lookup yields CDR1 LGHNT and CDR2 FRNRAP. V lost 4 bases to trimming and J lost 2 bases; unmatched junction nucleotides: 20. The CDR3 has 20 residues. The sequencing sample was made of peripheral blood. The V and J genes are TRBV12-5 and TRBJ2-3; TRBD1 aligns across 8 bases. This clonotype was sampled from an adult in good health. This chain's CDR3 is CASGSPRGLRVRRDTDTQYF. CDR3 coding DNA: TGTGCTAGTGGTTCCCCCAGGGGGCTTAGAGTTCGGCGGGACACAGATACGCAGTATTTT.